The source of this TCR beta chain is a study of tumor and adjacent non-tumor tissue in lung cancer. The template was RNA from unsorted bulk tissue. Between August and November 2014, newly diagnosed, chemotherapy-naive lung cancer patients underwent thoracic surgery in China. Per germline, CDR1 LGHNA and CDR2 YNFKEQ. This CDR3 is 15 amino acids long. Regarding this clonotype: An end of the junction does not agree with germline; a read error may underlie this.

The library came from three nested PCR rounds adapted from ARM-PCR protocols. TCRdb analysed the multiplex PCR reads with MiXCR anew, one entry per CDR3 protein. The repertoire holds under 95,000 distinct CDR3 sequences, with around two thirds as singletons. This clonotype originated in a man between 65 and 79 years old with non-small cell lung cancer. The sequenced sample consisted of lung tumor tissue. The chain joins TRBV4-2 to TRBJ1-6, with D uncertain. This chain's CDR3 is CASIQETGSNSPLHF. In nucleotides, the CDR3 is TGTGCCAGCATCCAAGAAACTGGTAGTAATTCACCCCTCCACTTT.